This is a list of T cell receptor beta chains from one sample in a study of cytomegalovirus exposure and HLA in healthy donors. Repertoires were generated with immunoSEQ multiplex PCR, while TCRdb's copy carries only in-frame clones and drops some. Here the sample spans about 97,000 clones, 85% being singletons. Sequencing was carried out using PBMCs. Receptors were obtained from a man aged 30 to 45 in good health and CMV-seronegative. Both conserved end residues are part of each CDR3. Fields, in order: J gene, V gene, clone size, D gene, CDR3 DNA, CDR3 protein. D genes are given only for firm matches. The listing skips clone size in some rows; elsewhere it reads once, few, many or a size class.

>TRBJ2-7|TRBV11-2|.|TRBD1
TGTGCCAGCAGCTTGGACAGGGCCTACGAGCAGTACTTC
CASSLDRAYEQYF
>TRBJ2-3|TRBV11-2|.|.
TGTGCCAGCAGCAGGTGGGGGGCAGATACGCAGTATTTT
CASSRWGADTQYF
>TRBJ2-4|TRBV7-9|few|.
TGTGCCAGCAGCCTTTATGGGGGACTTAATGGGAACATTCAGTACTTC
CASSLYGGLNGNIQYF
>TRBJ1-3|TRBV13|.|.
TGTGCCAGCAGCTTAAGACACTCTGGAAACACCATATATTTT
CASSLRHSGNTIYF
>TRBJ2-1|TRBV7-2|.|.
TGTGCCAGCAGCTTAGGAGAGGAATCGAGCTCCTACAATGAGCAGTTCTTC
CASSLGEESSSYNEQFF
>TRBJ1-5|TRBV5-6|once|.
TGTGCCAGCAGCTTGGGAGGATATAGCAATCAGCCCCAGCATTTT
CASSLGGYSNQPQHF
>TRBJ1-1|TRBV7-9|.|.
TGTGCCAGCAGCTTAGGTTTAGTTAAAAACACTGAAGCTTTCTTT
CASSLGLVKNTEAFF
>TRBJ1-3|TRBV30|.|.
TGTGCCTGGACCGCGGGGACTTTCCTCTCTGGAAACACCATATATTTT
CAWTAGTFLSGNTIYF
>TRBJ2-1|TRBV4-1|.|.
TGCGCCAGTCTCGGGGAGACGGATGAGCAGTTCTTC
CASLGETDEQFF
>TRBJ2-5|TRBV5-6|.|TRBD2
TGTGCCAGCAGCTTCCTTACTAGCGGGAGCGTGGGAGAGACCCAGTACTTC
CASSFLTSGSVGETQYF
>TRBJ2-7|TRBV27|.|TRBD2
TGTGCCAGCAGTTTATTCCCAGGTGCTGAGCGGGGGGTTAGCTACGAGCAGTACTTC
CASSLFPGAERGVSYEQYF
>TRBJ2-6|TRBV29-1|.|.
TGCAGCGTTGAAGGCACAGGGACTGGGGCCAACGTCCTGACTTTC
CSVEGTGTGANVLTF
>TRBJ1-5|TRBV5-6|few|.
TGTGCCAGCAGCTGGGAGAATCAGCCCCAGCATTTT
CASSWENQPQHF
>TRBJ2-3|TRBV11-3|once|TRBD2
TGTGCCAGCAGGCGGGGAGGGGAGACAGATACGCAGTATTTT
CASRRGGETDTQYF
>TRBJ2-5|TRBV27|.|TRBD1
TGTGCCAGCAGTTTCCTTTCTGACAGGGGAGAGACCCAGTACTTC
CASSFLSDRGETQYF
>TRBJ2-7|TRBV27|.|TRBD2
TGTGCCAGCAGTTTAGGACTAGCGGGGAGCTACGAGCAGTACTTC
CASSLGLAGSYEQYF
>TRBJ1-6|TRBV19|.|.
TGTGCCAGTAGTCTCAGGGCGAGTTCACCCCTCCACTTT
CASSLRASSPLHF
>TRBJ2-7|TRBV6-5|.|TRBD1
TGTGCCAGCAGTGATGGGACAGTCGAGCAGTACTTC
CASSDGTVEQYF
>TRBJ2-3|TRBV4-3|.|TRBD2
TGCGCCAGCAGCCAACAGTCTAGCGGGAGGGCCGGAGGGGCAGATACGCAGTATTTT
CASSQQSSGRAGGADTQYF
>TRBJ1-5|TRBV9|.|TRBD1
TGTGCCAGCAGCGTAGGGGACAGGGAATATCAGCCCCAGCATTTT
CASSVGDREYQPQHF
>TRBJ2-3|TRBV5-4|.|TRBD2
TGTGCCAGCAGGCAAGGACCCGGGAGGGGCACAGATACGCAGTATTTT
CASRQGPGRGTDTQYF
>TRBJ2-2|TRBV27|.|.
TGTGCCAGCAGTTTTGACCTATCGCCGCGGACCGGGGAGCTGTTTTTT
CASSFDLSPRTGELFF
>TRBJ1-4|TRBV4-1|.|.
.
CASSQVGTGNRKTVF
>TRBJ2-2|TRBV6-1|few|TRBD1
TGTGCCACCGAGGACAGGGCGGGCACCGGGGAGCTGTTTTTT
CATEDRAGTGELFF
>TRBJ1-1|TRBV28|.|TRBD1
TGTGCCAGCAGTTTCCGGGACAGGGACGGTGAAGCTTTCTTT
CASSFRDRDGEAFF
>TRBJ1-2|TRBV30|.|.
TGTGCCTGGAGTGCGACAGCAGTGTTGTTCACCTTC
CAWSATAVLFTF
>TRBJ2-4|TRBV6-1|.|.
TGTGCCAGCAGAACACCCCAGGCCAAAAACATTCAGTACTTC
CASRTPQAKNIQYF
>TRBJ1-1|TRBV4-2|once|.
TGTGCCAGCAGAGGGGTACGGAACACTGAAGCTTTCTTT
CASRGVRNTEAFF
>TRBJ2-5|TRBV18|few|.
TGTGCCAGCTCATCGGTTCAAGAGACCCAGTACTTC
CASSSVQETQYF
>TRBJ2-7|TRBV6-5|.|TRBD1
TGTGCCAGCAGTTACTCCGGACAGGGGGCTTGGGAGCAGTACTTC
CASSYSGQGAWEQYF
>TRBJ1-2|TRBV7-8|.|TRBD1
TGTGCCAGCAGCCGACGACAGGGTTGGGGCTACACCTTC
CASSRRQGWGYTF
>TRBJ2-1|TRBV12-5|.|TRBD2
TGTGCTAGTGGTTTAACCCCTAGCGGGGGGGACAATGAGCAGTTCTTC
CASGLTPSGGDNEQFF
>TRBJ1-1|TRBV5-1|.|.
TGCGCCAGCAGCTTGTATACAGCGAACACTGAAGCTTTCTTT
CASSLYTANTEAFF
>TRBJ1-4|TRBV5-1|.|TRBD1
TGCGCCAGCAGTATAAACGGACAGGGAGGAGAAAAACTGTTTTTT
CASSINGQGGEKLFF
>TRBJ2-5|TRBV2|.|.
TGTGCCAGCAGTGACGTGGAGACCCAGTACTTC
CASSDVETQYF
>TRBJ2-1|TRBV30|once|TRBD2
TGTGCCTGGGGCCCCACGGCACTAGCGGGAGGACTGGATGAGCAGTTCTTC
CAWGPTALAGGLDEQFF
>TRBJ1-5|TRBV28|once|.
TGTGCCAGCAGAACAGGATTTAATCAGCCCCAGCATTTT
CASRTGFNQPQHF
>TRBJ2-5|TRBV7-2|once|.
TGTGCCAGCAGCATACAAGAGACCCAGTACTTC
CASSIQETQYF
>TRBJ2-7|TRBV2|.|.
TGTGCCACTAAAAGGCGGGACGGGCACTACGAGCAGTACTTC
CATKRRDGHYEQYF
>TRBJ1-2|TRBV6-1|once|.
TGTGCCAGCAGCTTTACAGGCCAAGAATCCTATGGCTACACCTTC
CASSFTGQESYGYTF
>TRBJ1-5|TRBV28|.|.
TGTGCCAGCAGTTTAGGAGAGGGTAGCAATCAGCCCCAGCATTTT
CASSLGEGSNQPQHF
>TRBJ1-5|TRBV2|.|.
TGTGCCAGCAGTGAGGAGAATCATCAGCCCCAGCATTTT
CASSEENHQPQHF
>TRBJ2-4|TRBV6-5|.|.
TGTGCCAGCAGTCGGTTCATACAGGGAAAAAACATTCAGTACTTC
CASSRFIQGKNIQYF
>TRBJ2-1|TRBV6-1|.|TRBD2
TGTGCCAGCAGAATGTTAGCGGGAGCGGGCAATGAGCAGTTCTTC
CASRMLAGAGNEQFF
>TRBJ2-7|TRBV28|.|.
TGTGCCAGCAGCCGACCCCCGGGACAACCACCACCCTACGAGCAGTACTTC
CASSRPPGQPPPYEQYF
>TRBJ1-6|TRBV27|.|.
TGTGCCAGCAGTCTCTGGGGCAATAATTCACCCCTCCACTTT
CASSLWGNNSPLHF
>TRBJ2-6|TRBV7-2|.|.
TGTGCCAGCAGCTCGGGGGGCGCTGGGGCCAACGTCCTGACTTTC
CASSSGGAGANVLTF
>TRBJ2-2|TRBV4-1|.|TRBD2
TGCGCCAGCAGCCGCTGGACTAGCGGGAACACCGGGGAGCTGTTTTTT
CASSRWTSGNTGELFF
>TRBJ1-1|TRBV10-3|.|.
TGTGCCGTAAAAACAGGGCCGAACACTGAAGCTTTCTTT
CAVKTGPNTEAFF
>TRBJ2-3|TRBV11-3|.|TRBD2
TGTGCCAGCAGCTTAGGACTAGCGGGGAGCACAGATACGCAGTATTTT
CASSLGLAGSTDTQYF
>TRBJ2-5|TRBV7-2|.|.
TGTGCCAGCAGCCTCGACTGGGAGACCCAGTACTTC
CASSLDWETQYF
>TRBJ2-6|TRBV10-3|.|.
TGTGCCATCAGTGGCGGGGCAGGTGGGGCCAACGTCCTGACTTTC
CAISGGAGGANVLTF
>TRBJ2-1|TRBV11-2|.|TRBD2
TGTGCCAGCAGAGGACTAGCGACACACCAGGTTGAGCAGTTCTTC
CASRGLATHQVEQFF
>TRBJ1-1|TRBV27|.|.
TGTGCCAGCAGTTTTTCCGACAGGTTCACTGAAGCTTTCTTT
CASSFSDRFTEAFF
>TRBJ2-7|TRBV11-2|.|TRBD2
TGTGCCAGCACCGTATATCCACTAGCGACTTACTACGAGCAGTACTTC
CASTVYPLATYYEQYF